This is a list of T cell receptor beta chains from one sample in a study of T cells and Merkel cell carcinoma outcomes. Sequencing used immunoSEQ multiplex PCR; TCRdb keeps in-frame clones, though not all of them. The table has 15,000 to 17,000 clones, 87% seen once. Source material: tumor tissue from Merkel cell carcinoma. The receptor source for this set is a human donor with Merkel cell carcinoma. The conserved cysteine and the conserved F or W are not part of the CDR3 here.

V	J	CDR3
TRBV5-1	TRBJ2-7	ASSLAGQSYEQY
TRBV5-1	TRBJ1-6	ASSLDLPGQAASPLH
TRBV10-3	TRBJ2-7	AISESLGSYEQY
TRBV2	TRBJ2-7	ASSAGQGSSYEQY
TRBV28	TRBJ2-2	ASTSPGTGAGELF
TRBV27	TRBJ2-3	ASRSGTDTQY
TRBV27	TRBJ2-5	ASSRTREETQY
TRBV5-8	TRBJ2-7	ASSLLAGGPYEQY
TRBV30	TRBJ1-6	AWSRQGVSPLH
TRBV2	TRBJ1-2	ASSEGQGIYGYT
TRBV5-1	TRBJ2-1	ASSSAELAGSEQF
TRBV29-1	TRBJ2-2	SVDVGGANTGELF
TRBV27	TRBJ1-1	ASTNGGGLAEAF
TRBV9	TRBJ1-1	ASSVGVGQGNTEAF
TRBV9	TRBJ2-1	ASSGSANEQF
TRBV5-1	TRBJ2-3	ASTPGTTDTQY
TRBV5-1	TRBJ1-2	ASSLVEGLNYGYT
TRBV25-1	TRBJ1-5	ASSAITTSRNQPQH
TRBV28	TRBJ2-7	ASTQDYEQY
TRBV28	TRBJ2-4	ASRGTATNIQY
TRBV6-1	TRBJ2-2	ASRRRNANTGELF
TRBV2	TRBJ2-3	ASSRGTSGGLGDTQY
TRBV9	TRBJ1-1	ASSRQGYTEAF
TRBV6-5	TRBJ1-2	ASRDSASGYT
TRBV28	TRBJ2-6	ASRPNWGANVLT